Listed below are T cell receptor beta chains from one sample, sequenced in a study of blood T cell repertoires in COVID-19. Measured with immunoSEQ multiplex PCR; TCRdb has only the in-frame clones, and not every one. The sample includes 270,000 or so clones, around 90% seen only once; the top ten take approximately 2.3%. Sequenced material: peripheral blood. These receptors were taken from a woman aged 60-75 years with COVID-19, enrolled during active disease. Both conserved end residues are trimmed from each CDR3. Fields, in order: V gene, J gene, CDR3 protein.

TRBV29-1	TRBJ1-2	SAGDIRNGYGYT
TRBV7-8	TRBJ1-2	ASSLEAGAIYGYT
TRBV20-1	TRBJ2-1	SASVSGSPYNEQF
TRBV27	TRBJ1-1	ATGTSGTGNTEAF
TRBV11-2	TRBJ2-1	ASSHYSGGYNEQF
TRBV18	TRBJ2-3	ASSRERSGPSTDTQY
TRBV16	TRBJ2-2	ASSQTKLGELF
TRBV5-5	TRBJ1-3	ASSLTDRVAGNTIY
TRBV7-2	TRBJ1-1	ASSLVSGGIGRNTEAF
TRBV7-2	TRBJ2-3	ASSLGLTSGGVADTQY
TRBV27	TRBJ1-6	ASSWGGGEGNSPLH
TRBV9	TRBJ1-6	ASSVGQGPDSPLH
TRBV9	TRBJ2-1	ASSFSGDTYNEQF
TRBV11-2	TRBJ1-1	ASSVTGTEAF
TRBV7-2	TRBJ2-5	ASSLEIGRGRETQY
TRBV21-1	TRBJ1-1	ASSKGVMEGGANTEAF
TRBV2	TRBJ2-3	ASSGFGTSGGTDTQY
TRBV18	TRBJ1-5	ASSERQESNQPQH
TRBV2	TRBJ1-2	ASTQTVEGYT
TRBV5-1	TRBJ1-1	ASSLGRLRRDTEAF
TRBV4-3	TRBJ2-1	ASSQPGQGSYNEQF
TRBV4-1	TRBJ1-1	ASSSGTYRALMNTEAF
TRBV2	TRBJ2-2	ASSESAGNAGELF